The 27 T cell receptor beta chains below all came from one sample that was sequenced in a study of shared clonotypes between healthy human individuals. Clones were read by immunoSEQ multiplex PCR, and TCRdb kept only the in-frame ones, dropping some. The sample carries about 680,000 clones, around 73% recorded once. The sequencing input was memory CD4+ T cells sorted from blood. Subset given: CD45RA-negative fraction. The source is a woman aged 25 to 39 in good health.

This clone was recorded a few times. The genes are TRBV19 and TRBJ2-1; TRBD2 agrees at 13 bases. The trim removed 1 base at V and 4 bases at J, leaving 7 bases unmatched. CDR1 and CDR2 (germline): LNHDA, SQIVND (reference sequence). CDR3 length: 18 amino acids. CDR3 in DNA: TGTGCCAGTAGTATAGGGGCGGGGACTAGCGGGAAGTACAATGAGCAGTTCTTC. Residues: CASSIGAGTSGKYNEQFF.

The V and J genes are TRBV6-5 and TRBJ2-2; D not resolved. Trimming removed 2 bases at V and 1 base at J, with 8 bases between. Germline V gene sequence: CDR1 MNHEY, CDR2 SVGAGI. CDR3 length: 15 amino acids. CDR3 DNA sequence: TGTGCCAGCAGTTACGGAGTGGGGAACACCGGGGAGCTGTTTTTT. Translating it yields CASSYGVGNTGELFF.

The rearrangement uses TRBV28 and TRBJ2-7; 16 bases are shared with TRBD2. The germline gives CDR1 MDHEN, CDR2 SYDVKM. Unmatched junction bases numbered 8, after V lost 2 bases and J lost 1 base. This CDR3 has 19 residues. The CDR3 reads CASSLRPGLAGGTSYEQYF. The CDR3 coding sequence is TGTGCCAGCAGTTTAAGACCGGGACTAGCGGGAGGGACGTCCTACGAGCAGTACTTC.

A few counts support this clone. The same CDR3 also results from other DNA sequences found in this sample. The chain uses TRBV5-5 and TRBJ2-5; no firm D call. CDR3 size: 11 residues. The V end lost 4 bases, the J end lost 2 bases, and 3 bases lay between the germline ends. Germline values: CDR1 SGHKS, CDR2 YYEKEE (reference sequence). CDR3: CASSPQETQYF. The CDR3 DNA is TGTGCCAGCAGCCCGCAAGAGACCCAGTACTTC.

This chain links TRBV5-1 with TRBJ2-1, with 11 bases fitting TRBD2. The CDR3 runs to 14 residues. V lost 7 bases, J lost 7 bases, and 7 bases stayed unmatched. The germline V gene has CDR1 SGHRS and CDR2 YFSETQ. CDR3 bases: TGCGCCAGCCTGCCTGGGACTAGCGGTAATGAGCAGTTCTTC. This translates into CASLPGTSGNEQFF. The whole variable domain, filled in from reference TRBV5-1 and TRBJ2-1, reads KAGVTQTPRYLIKTRGQQVTLSCSPISGHRSVSWYQQTPGQGLQFLFEYFSETQRNKGNFPGRFSGRQFSNSRSEMNVSTLELGDSALYLCASLPGTSGNEQFFGPGTRLTVL.

The chain recombines TRBV30 with TRBJ1-1; 7 bases fit TRBD1. Trimming at V came to 5 bases and at J to 1 base, leaving 4 bases not matched to a gene. Germline CDR1 is GTSNPN and CDR2 is SVGIG (reference sequence). CDR3 length: 13 residues. The CDR3 protein is CAWVRTGNTEAFF. The CDR3, as DNA: TGTGCCTGGGTCCGGACAGGGAACACTGAAGCTTTCTTT.

The V gene is TRBV7-8, the J gene TRBJ2-7; TRBD1 matches 9 bases. The J segment lost 4 bases and the V segment lost 5 bases, leaving 9 bases of the junction unmatched. Germline lookup yields CDR1 SGHVS and CDR2 FQNEAQ. The CDR3 is 15 amino acids. The CDR3 here is CASSQPRDRDYEQYF. CDR3 bases: TGTGCCAGCAGCCAACCCCGGGACAGGGATTACGAGCAGTACTTC.

The chain joins TRBV5-1 to TRBJ2-3, with 10 bases matching TRBD2. Germline loops: CDR1 SGHRS, CDR2 YFSETQ. The V and J ends lost 2 bases and 4 bases, in that order; junction bases with no gene match: 4. The CDR3 contains 15 residues. Here the CDR3 reads CASSFTSGMADTQYF. CDR3 sequence (DNA): TGCGCCAGCAGCTTCACTAGCGGGATGGCAGATACGCAGTATTTT. The whole variable domain, remainder taken from reference TRBV5-1 and TRBJ2-3, is KAGVTQTPRYLIKTRGQQVTLSCSPISGHRSVSWYQQTPGQGLQFLFEYFSETQRNKGNFPGRFSGRQFSNSRSEMNVSTLELGDSALYLCASSFTSGMADTQYFGPGTRLTVL.

The V call is TRBV28, the J call TRBJ2-1; TRBD2 agrees at 7 bases. CDR1 and CDR2 from the germline V gene are MDHEN and SYDVKM. This CDR3 has 16 residues. With 5 bases clipped from V and 2 bases from J, the junction kept 9 bases outside the gene matches. CDR3 DNA sequence: TGTGCCAGCAGTCTCAGTAGTAGCGGGCCCTACAATGAGCAGTTCTTC. Protein product: CASSLSSSGPYNEQFF.

This clone was recorded a few times. The chain couples TRBV28 to TRBJ2-1; D remains unclear. This CDR3 is built from 11 residues. Germline assignment: CDR1 MDHEN and CDR2 SYDVKM. The V end was cut by 5 bases, the J end by 4 bases, with 3 bases between. The CDR3 DNA is TGTGCCAGCAGTAAATACAATGAGCAGTTCTTC. This gives the protein CASSKYNEQFF.

The genes are TRBV9 and TRBJ2-2; TRBD1 aligns across 8 bases. The germline CDR1 and CDR2 sequences are SGDLS and YYNGEE. Unmatched junction bases numbered 5, after V lost 1 base and J lost 6 bases. CDR3 length equals 15 residues. For the CDR3, the DNA is TGTGCCAGCAGCGTACGGGACAGGTTCTCCGGGGAGCTGTTTTTT. Its translation is CASSVRDRFSGELFF.

The CDR3 DNA reads TGTGCCAGCAGCCGGCTGGGGCACTATGGCTACACCTTC. It codes for CASSRLGHYGYTF. The rearrangement links TRBV7-2 to TRBJ1-2; D might be TRBD1 (5 bases). This CDR3 has 13 amino acids. Germline V gene data show CDR1 as SGHTA and CDR2 as FQGNSA. The V and J ends lost 5 bases and 3 bases respectively, with 10 bases between them.

The chain uses TRBV10-3 and TRBJ2-5; D perhaps matches TRBD2 (5 bases). Per germline, CDR1 ENHRY and CDR2 SYGVKD. The germline V and J ends were trimmed by 6 bases and 1 base, with 9 bases remaining between them. This CDR3 spans 13 amino acids. CDR3: CAIREAVQETQYF. The CDR3 DNA reads as TGTGCCATCAGGGAAGCGGTCCAAGAGACCCAGTACTTC.

Written as DNA, the CDR3 is TGTGCCACGGCTAGCGGGAATGCGGCCTACGAGCAGTACTTC. Translating gives CATASGNAAYEQYF. The chain recombines TRBV10-3 with TRBJ2-7; 9 nucleotides line up with TRBD2. The CDR3 sequence is 14 residues long. Germline lookup yields CDR1 ENHRY and CDR2 SYGVKD. V shed 10 bases and J 2 bases; nucleotides not matched to a gene: 9.

This chain links TRBV5-4 with TRBJ2-7, with TRBD2 matching 8 bases. There are 15 residues in the CDR3. J gave up 4 bases and V 4 bases, and 10 bases lay outside the gene matches. Per germline, CDR1 SGHNT and CDR2 YYREEE (reference sequence). DNA for the CDR3: TGTGCCAGCAGCGTCTCAGCGGGAGTTCAGTACGAGCAGTACTTC. This sequence encodes CASSVSAGVQYEQYF.

This chain links TRBV21-1 with TRBJ2-1; the table's D gene call, TRBD2, was not cross checked with the DNA. TRBV21-1 is an annotated pseudogene. The CDR3 spans 17 residues. This chain's CDR3 is CASSRGTSGTAYNEQFF. DNA for the CDR3: TGTGCCAGCAGCAGGGGGACTAGCGGGACCGCATACAATGAGCAGTTCTTC.

This clone was seen only once. The CDR3 loop is CASISPNGYEQYF. CDR3 DNA sequence: TGTGCCAGCATAAGTCCAAACGGCTACGAGCAGTACTTC. This chain joins TRBV6-5 and TRBJ2-7; D is unclear. The V end lost 7 bases, the J end lost 3 bases, and 13 bases lay between the germline ends. The CDR3 has 13 amino acids. Germline lookup yields CDR1 MNHEY and CDR2 SVGAGI.

The rearrangement uses TRBV7-9 and TRBJ2-1; D is uncertain. The V end was cut by 5 bases, the J end by 3 bases, with 8 bases between. Germline-derived CDR1 and CDR2 are SEHNR and FQNEAQ (reference sequence). The CDR3 extends over 13 amino acids. CDR3 DNA sequence: TGTGCCAGCAGCCTAGTGGGCTACAATGAGCAGTTCTTC. Translated, it gives CASSLVGYNEQFF.

This clone appeared a few times. J is TRBJ1-4 and V is TRBV9; tentatively, D is TRBD1 (5 bases). The CDR3 contains 16 residues. Germline lookup yields CDR1 SGDLS and CDR2 YYNGEE. The V gene lost 4 bases and the J gene lost 8 bases, with 21 bases spanning the gap. CDR3 protein: CASSRGQGGFGEKLFF. The DNA of the CDR3 is TGTGCCAGCAGCAGAGGCCAGGGAGGTTTCGGAGAAAAACTGTTTTTT.

The chain combines TRBV29-1 with TRBJ1-1; D ambiguous. The CDR3 is 12 residues long. Trimming stripped 8 bases from V and 0 bases from J, with 10 bases between. Per the germline V gene, CDR1 is SQVTM and CDR2 is ANQGSEA. CDR3: CSYGRMNTEAFF. The CDR3, as DNA: TGCAGCTATGGACGGATGAACACTGAAGCTTTCTTT.

The chain has TRBV7-2 and TRBJ1-5; D gene uncertain. The CDR3 covers 14 residues. V lost 1 base, J lost 2 bases, and 6 bases lay in between. The germline gives CDR1 SGHTA, CDR2 FQGNSA. The CDR3 DNA reads as TGTGCCAGCAGCTTAGAGGTAGGCAATCAGCCCCAGCATTTT. Its protein product is CASSLEVGNQPQHF.

This clone was picked up one time. The V and J genes are TRBV4-1 and TRBJ1-2; TRBD1 is a possible D gene (5 bases). The CDR3 totals 17 residues. The germline gives CDR1 MGHRA, CDR2 YSYEKL. V lost 3 bases and J lost 6, with 23 bases in between. CDR3 sequence reads: CASSHPGRGGREDGYTF. As DNA, the CDR3 is TGCGCCAGCAGCCACCCCGGTCGGGGGGGAAGGGAGGATGGCTACACCTTC.

The chain uses TRBV2 and TRBJ1-4; D ambiguous. V was shortened by 4 bases and J by 7 bases, with 13 bases between the two germline ends. Germline lookup yields CDR1 SNHLY and CDR2 FYNNEI. The CDR3 is made up of 14 amino acids. This chain's CDR3 is CASSGQTRGEKLFF. CDR3 DNA: TGTGCCAGCAGTGGGCAAACACGGGGTGAAAAACTGTTTTTT.

This rearrangement joins TRBV5-6 to TRBJ2-5, with no clear D. This CDR3 is 15 amino acids long. Germline lookup yields CDR1 SGHDT and CDR2 YYEEEE. Trimming left V 0 bases short and J 3 bases short, with 12 bases between. The CDR3 region is CASSLGPTAKETQYF. In DNA form, the CDR3 reads TGTGCCAGCAGCTTGGGCCCAACGGCGAAAGAGACCCAGTACTTC.

This chain links TRBV19 with TRBJ1-1; no clear D. The CDR3 is 13 amino acids. Germline V gives CDR1 LNHDA, CDR2 SQIVND (reference sequence). The ends were cut back, 7 bases at V and 0 bases at J, with 9 bases in the middle. In DNA form, the CDR3 reads TGTGCCAGTAACCGGGAGATGAACACTGAAGCTTTCTTT. It encodes CASNREMNTEAFF.

To note about this clone: Other DNA sequences from this sample encode an identical CDR3 as well. This chain uses TRBV5-1 with TRBJ1-2, with 9 bases fitting TRBD1. CDR3 size: 13 residues. J lost 8 bases, V lost 0 bases, and 2 bases had no gene match. CDR1 SGHRS and CDR2 YFSETQ come from the germline V gene. The CDR3: CASSLGQGGGYTF. The DNA of the CDR3 is TGCGCCAGCAGCTTGGGACAGGGGGGCGGCTACACCTTC. Full variable domain (missing parts from reference TRBV5-1 and TRBJ1-2): KAGVTQTPRYLIKTRGQQVTLSCSPISGHRSVSWYQQTPGQGLQFLFEYFSETQRNKGNFPGRFSGRQFSNSRSEMNVSTLELGDSALYLCASSLGQGGGYTFGSGTRLTVV.

The count of this clone is one. The V call is TRBV9, the J call TRBJ2-1; 8 bases match TRBD2. Germline assignment: CDR1 SGDLS and CDR2 YYNGEE. The junction had 9 bases not matched to a gene; V was cut back by 4 bases and J by 0 bases. This CDR3 spans 17 amino acids. The CDR3 is CASSPRLARSSYNEQFF. The CDR3 nucleotides read TGTGCCAGCAGCCCTCGACTAGCGAGGAGCTCCTACAATGAGCAGTTCTTC.